Listed below are T cell receptor beta chains from one sample, sequenced in a study of T cells in Graves' hyperthyroidism and ophthalmopathy. MiXCR was run by TCRdb on the multiplex PCR reads, yielding one entry per CDR3 protein. The sample shows around 200,000 distinct CDR3 sequences, approximately 20% of them seen only once. The sample comprised blood. The receptors derive from a man aged 35-49 years with Graves' hyperthyroidism. Each CDR3 is given with its conserved first and last residue. A D gene is named only where the DNA matches it firmly. Clone sizes are given selectively: once, few, many, or a class where the clone is expanded.

CDR3nt: TGCGCCAGCAGCTCCGGACAGGGGGCGGTTATGAACACTGAAGCTTTCTTT
CDR3aa: CASSSGQGAVMNTEAFF
d_gene: TRBD1
len: 17
abundance: many
v_gene: TRBV5-1
j_gene: TRBJ1-1

CDR3nt: TGTGCCAGCAGTTTTTACCTAGGGCCGACCCCCGAACAGCCCCAGCATTTT
CDR3aa: CASSFYLGPTPEQPQHF
d_gene: .
len: 17
abundance: many
v_gene: TRBV12-3/TRBV12-4
j_gene: TRBJ1-5

CDR3nt: TGTGCCAGCAGTTCTGGTCTAGCGGGGTACCAAGAGACCCAGTACTTC
CDR3aa: CASSSGLAGYQETQYF
d_gene: TRBD2
len: 16
abundance: .
v_gene: TRBV27
j_gene: TRBJ2-5

CDR3nt: TGTGCCAGCAGCAACCGACAGGGTAAAAACAATGAGCAGTTCTTC
CDR3aa: CASSNRQGKNNEQFF
d_gene: TRBD1
len: 15
abundance: many
v_gene: TRBV11-2
j_gene: TRBJ2-1

CDR3nt: TGTGCCATCAGCGCCTCGAGGGCGGCTAGCACTGAAGCTTTCTTT
CDR3aa: CAISASRAASTEAFF
d_gene: .
len: 15
abundance: many
v_gene: TRBV10-3
j_gene: TRBJ1-1

CDR3nt: TGCGCCAGCAGCTTGAGTGAACCTAACTATGGCTACACCTTC
CDR3aa: CASSLSEPNYGYTF
d_gene: .
len: 14
abundance: .
v_gene: TRBV5-1
j_gene: TRBJ1-2

CDR3nt: TGTGCCAGCAATCGCCTACTCGGGAGCACCGGGGAGCTGTTTTTT
CDR3aa: CASNRLLGSTGELFF
d_gene: .
len: 15
abundance: many
v_gene: TRBV28
j_gene: TRBJ2-2

CDR3nt: TGTGCCAGCGTGAAGTCCTCGGTTCCTGAAGCTTTCTTT
CDR3aa: CASVKSSVPEAFF
d_gene: .
len: 13
abundance: many
v_gene: TRBV6-1
j_gene: TRBJ1-1

CDR3nt: TGTGCCAGCAGCGTAGGAGCAGGGGGCTACGAGCAGTACTTC
CDR3aa: CASSVGAGGYEQYF
d_gene: TRBD1
len: 14
abundance: .
v_gene: TRBV9
j_gene: TRBJ2-7

CDR3nt: TGTGCCAGCACCTCTGAGGGTTACCAAGAGACCCAGTACTTC
CDR3aa: CASTSEGYQETQYF
d_gene: .
len: 14
abundance: few
v_gene: TRBV5-4
j_gene: TRBJ2-5

CDR3nt: TGTGCCAGCAGCCCCCTTCTAGGGGGAACCTACGAGCAGTACTTC
CDR3aa: CASSPLLGGTYEQYF
d_gene: .
len: 15
abundance: .
v_gene: TRBV7-9
j_gene: TRBJ2-7

CDR3nt: TGTGCCAGCAGTATTTCGACAGGGTTTCAGACCCAGTACTTC
CDR3aa: CASSISTGFQTQYF
d_gene: TRBD1
len: 14
abundance: many
v_gene: TRBV2
j_gene: TRBJ2-5

CDR3nt: TGCGCCAGCAGCTGGGCAGACAGGATCAGACCCAATGAGCAGTTCTTC
CDR3aa: CASSWADRIRPNEQFF
d_gene: .
len: 16
abundance: .
v_gene: TRBV5-1
j_gene: TRBJ2-1

CDR3nt: TGCAGCGCGGCCCGACAGGGGGGCTCCTATGAGCAGTACTTC
CDR3aa: CSAARQGGSYEQYF
d_gene: TRBD1
len: 14
abundance: .
v_gene: TRBV29-1
j_gene: TRBJ2-7

CDR3nt: TGTGCCAGCAGCACAGACCTGGAGGCAACTAATGAAAAACTGTTTTTT
CDR3aa: CASSTDLEATNEKLFF
d_gene: .
len: 16
abundance: many
v_gene: TRBV7-2
j_gene: TRBJ1-4

CDR3nt: TGCGCCAGCAGCCAAGAAGGGACTAGCTGGAATGAGCAGTTCTTC
CDR3aa: CASSQEGTSWNEQFF
d_gene: TRBD2
len: 15
abundance: .
v_gene: TRBV4-3
j_gene: TRBJ2-1

CDR3nt: TGTGCCAGCAGTGGACCGGGACAGAACTACGAGCAGTACTTC
CDR3aa: CASSGPGQNYEQYF
d_gene: TRBD1
len: 14
abundance: .
v_gene: TRBV12-3/TRBV12-4
j_gene: TRBJ2-7

CDR3nt: TGTGCCAGCAGCCCGTTTGTGGCGGAGGCCCCCTACAATGAGCAGTTCTTC
CDR3aa: CASSPFVAEAPYNEQFF
d_gene: .
len: 17
abundance: many
v_gene: TRBV3-1
j_gene: TRBJ2-1

CDR3nt: TGTGCCAGCAGCATCCGGGGGAACCACTACGAGCAGTACTTC
CDR3aa: CASSIRGNHYEQYF
d_gene: .
len: 14
abundance: many
v_gene: TRBV7-9
j_gene: TRBJ2-7

CDR3nt: TGTGCCAGCAGTTACTCAGGGGGCGGGGGGGGAGAGACCCAGTACTTC
CDR3aa: CASSYSGGGGGETQYF
d_gene: TRBD2
len: 16
abundance: few
v_gene: TRBV6-6
j_gene: TRBJ2-5

CDR3nt: TGCGCCAGCAGCTCGGGACTAGCGGGGGCAATCTACAATGAGCAGTTCTTC
CDR3aa: CASSSGLAGAIYNEQFF
d_gene: TRBD2
len: 17
abundance: .
v_gene: TRBV5-1
j_gene: TRBJ2-1

CDR3nt: TGTGCCAGCACTACTATGGAGAGGGGGGAGCTGTTTTTT
CDR3aa: CASTTMERGELFF
d_gene: .
len: 13
abundance: many
v_gene: TRBV11-1
j_gene: TRBJ2-2

CDR3nt: TGTGCCAGCAGTTCAGGGGGCGCCGAGACCCAGTACTTC
CDR3aa: CASSSGGAETQYF
d_gene: TRBD1
len: 13
abundance: many
v_gene: TRBV12-3/TRBV12-4
j_gene: TRBJ2-5

CDR3nt: TGCGCCAGCTCCGACCCTCAGGGGGAGGGTGAGCAGTTCTTC
CDR3aa: CASSDPQGEGEQFF
d_gene: .
len: 14
abundance: many
v_gene: TRBV5-1
j_gene: TRBJ2-1

CDR3nt: TGTGCCAGCAGCCTCGGGACAGGGGTCTATGGCTACACCTTC
CDR3aa: CASSLGTGVYGYTF
d_gene: TRBD1
len: 14
abundance: .
v_gene: TRBV5-6
j_gene: TRBJ1-2

CDR3nt: TGTGCCAGCAGTTCCGACGGTCAAGAGACCCAGTACTTC
CDR3aa: CASSSDGQETQYF
d_gene: .
len: 13
abundance: many
v_gene: TRBV28
j_gene: TRBJ2-5

CDR3nt: TGTGCCAGCAGCCAAGAGGGGGCCTACGAGCAGTACTTC
CDR3aa: CASSQEGAYEQYF
d_gene: .
len: 13
abundance: many
v_gene: TRBV3-1
j_gene: TRBJ2-7

CDR3nt: TGTGCCTGGGGCAGTACGAACACTGAAGCTTTCTTT
CDR3aa: CAWGSTNTEAFF
d_gene: .
len: 12
abundance: .
v_gene: TRBV30
j_gene: TRBJ1-1

CDR3nt: TGTGCCTGGAGTTTGGGGAATCAGCCCCAGCATTTT
CDR3aa: CAWSLGNQPQHF
d_gene: .
len: 12
abundance: many
v_gene: TRBV30
j_gene: TRBJ1-5

CDR3nt: TGTGCCAGCAGCGTAGAAAACAGGTTAATTCCAGATACGCAGTATTTT
CDR3aa: CASSVENRLIPDTQYF
d_gene: .
len: 16
abundance: .
v_gene: TRBV9
j_gene: TRBJ2-3

CDR3nt: TGTGCCAGCAGTGAACTGCCCGCCAGCTCTGGAAACACCATATATTTT
CDR3aa: CASSELPASSGNTIYF
d_gene: .
len: 16
abundance: many
v_gene: TRBV6-1
j_gene: TRBJ1-3

CDR3nt: TGTGCCAGCAGCTTGGAGGGACAGGGATATTCACCCCTCCACTTT
CDR3aa: CASSLEGQGYSPLHF
d_gene: TRBD1
len: 15
abundance: .
v_gene: TRBV5-5
j_gene: TRBJ1-6

CDR3nt: TGTGCCAGCAGACCTTGGACAGGGGATACGCAGTATTTT
CDR3aa: CASRPWTGDTQYF
d_gene: TRBD1
len: 13
abundance: many
v_gene: TRBV28
j_gene: TRBJ2-3

CDR3nt: TGCAGCGTTGACGCTCCGGGTCGGCGGGAGCAGTACTTC
CDR3aa: CSVDAPGRREQYF
d_gene: .
len: 13
abundance: few
v_gene: TRBV29-1
j_gene: TRBJ2-7

CDR3nt: TGTGCCAGCAGACCCTCCCGAGCGACCACCTACGAGCAGTACTTC
CDR3aa: CASRPSRATTYEQYF
d_gene: .
len: 15
abundance: many
v_gene: TRBV6-2/TRBV6-3
j_gene: TRBJ2-7

CDR3nt: TGTGCCAGCAGTCCGGACAGAGCCAAAAACATTCAGTACTTC
CDR3aa: CASSPDRAKNIQYF
d_gene: .
len: 14
abundance: many
v_gene: TRBV2
j_gene: TRBJ2-4

CDR3nt: TGTGCCAGCAGATCATCGGGTTCTGGGAACACCGGGGAGCTGTTTTTT
CDR3aa: CASRSSGSGNTGELFF
d_gene: .
len: 16
abundance: .
v_gene: TRBV7-9
j_gene: TRBJ2-2

CDR3nt: TGTGCCAGCAGTTTACTGACTAGAGACACCGGGGAGCTGTTTTTT
CDR3aa: CASSLLTRDTGELFF
d_gene: .
len: 15
abundance: many
v_gene: TRBV28
j_gene: TRBJ2-2

CDR3nt: TGCGCCAGCAGCTTGGAAGGCGGACTAGCGGGGGGGCAAGATACGCAGTATTTT
CDR3aa: CASSLEGGLAGGQDTQYF
d_gene: TRBD2
len: 18
abundance: few
v_gene: TRBV5-1
j_gene: TRBJ2-3

CDR3nt: TGTGCCAGCACTCCTATGGGGGGGGGCGCGGATACGCAGTATTTT
CDR3aa: CASTPMGGGADTQYF
d_gene: .
len: 15
abundance: many
v_gene: TRBV7-9
j_gene: TRBJ2-3

CDR3nt: TGTGCCAGCAGTTCCCACCCGGGACAGGGTGGCTATGGCTACACCTTC
CDR3aa: CASSSHPGQGGYGYTF
d_gene: TRBD1
len: 16
abundance: few
v_gene: TRBV12-3/TRBV12-4
j_gene: TRBJ1-2

CDR3nt: TGTGCCAGCAGTTACCTAGGAAACTACGAGCAGTACTTC
CDR3aa: CASSYLGNYEQYF
d_gene: .
len: 13
abundance: .
v_gene: TRBV6-5
j_gene: TRBJ2-7

CDR3nt: TGTGCCAGCAGGACGACGGGGGGGATTTATTCACCCCTCCACTTT
CDR3aa: CASRTTGGIYSPLHF
d_gene: .
len: 15
abundance: many
v_gene: TRBV27
j_gene: TRBJ1-6

CDR3nt: TGTGCCAGCAGCCGGTCCCGAAATACGCAGTATTTT
CDR3aa: CASSRSRNTQYF
d_gene: .
len: 12
abundance: .
v_gene: TRBV4-2
j_gene: TRBJ2-3

CDR3nt: TGTGCCAGCGCGGATAGGACAACGAACACCGGGGAGCTGTTTTTT
CDR3aa: CASADRTTNTGELFF
d_gene: .
len: 15
abundance: .
v_gene: TRBV7-3
j_gene: TRBJ2-2

CDR3nt: TGCAGTGCTAGCGGGGACAGGGGCAGCAATCAGCCCCAGCATTTT
CDR3aa: CSASGDRGSNQPQHF
d_gene: TRBD1
len: 15
abundance: many
v_gene: TRBV20-1
j_gene: TRBJ1-5